What follows are 10 T cell receptor beta chains derived from one specimen sequenced in a study of blood T cell repertoires in COVID-19. The method was immunoSEQ multiplex PCR; TCRdb's version includes in-frame clones alone and lacks a portion of them. The sample lists some 350,000 clones, 75% to 90% occurring once. Sequenced: peripheral blood. The receptors derive from a woman aged 45 to 65 with COVID-19, enrolled during active disease.

The rearrangement joins TRBV5-4 to TRBJ1-2; TRBD1 matches 7 bases. With V trimmed by 2 bases and J by 8 bases, 6 bases remained unmatched. Per germline, CDR1 SGHNT and CDR2 YYREEE (reference sequence). The CDR3 is 13 amino acids. CDR3 in amino acids: CASSFTGVGGYTF. The CDR3 nucleotides read TGTGCCAGCAGCTTTACAGGGGTAGGGGGCTACACCTTC.

The chain combines TRBV5-6 with TRBJ1-3, with unresolved D. Germline CDR1 reads SGHDT; CDR2 reads YYEEEE. The CDR3 loop spans 16 amino acids. V lost 4 bases and J lost 0, with 14 bases in between. The CDR3 sequence is CASSGGWPASGNTIYF. The CDR3 DNA follows: TGTGCCAGCAGCGGAGGCTGGCCAGCCTCTGGAAACACCATATATTTT.

This chain links TRBV5-1 with TRBJ2-7; TRBD1 agrees at 11 bases. Looked up from germline, CDR1 is SGHRS and CDR2 is YFSETQ. The trim removed 2 bases at V and 2 bases at J, leaving 21 bases unmatched. CDR3 length equals 21 residues. CDR3 sequence: CASSFPGQGDFHPSRTYEQYF. CDR3 sequence (DNA): TGCGCCAGCAGCTTTCCGGGACAGGGGGACTTCCACCCTAGTAGAACCTACGAGCAGTACTTC. Looking up the rest from reference TRBV5-1 and TRBJ2-7 gives the full variable domain: KAGVTQTPRYLIKTRGQQVTLSCSPISGHRSVSWYQQTPGQGLQFLFEYFSETQRNKGNFPGRFSGRQFSNSRSEMNVSTLELGDSALYLCASSFPGQGDFHPSRTYEQYFGPGTRLTVT.

The genes are TRBV6-4 and TRBJ2-7; 10 positions match TRBD2. V was clipped by 7 bases and J by 3 bases; unmatched bases: 6. Germline values: CDR1 MRHNA, CDR2 SNTAGT. The CDR3 extends over 14 amino acids. The CDR3 spells CASTSGSKNYEQYF. The CDR3 coding sequence is TGTGCCAGCACTAGCGGGAGCAAAAACTACGAGCAGTACTTC.

V is TRBV5-4 and J is TRBJ1-6; a weak D match, TRBD1 (6 bases). This CDR3 contains 16 residues. Germline values: CDR1 SGHNT, CDR2 YYREEE (reference sequence). Deletions cut 4 bases from V and 7 bases from J, with 18 bases between. CDR3 sequence: CASSPNGGADNSPLHF. CDR3 in DNA: TGTGCCAGCAGCCCGAATGGGGGGGCAGACAATTCACCCCTCCACTTT.

This sequence joins TRBV19 and TRBJ2-7; 7 bases are shared with TRBD2. CDR1 and CDR2 from the germline V gene are LNHDA and SQIVND (reference sequence). The CDR3 covers 17 residues. Trimming removed 4 bases from V and 7 bases from J; junction bases left unmatched: 19. CDR3 coding DNA: TGTGCCAGTAGTAGGGGCCTTAATGCTAGCGGCTTGGGGGAGCAGTACTTC. Translation gives CASSRGLNASGLGEQYF.

The chain has TRBV7-2 and TRBJ2-2; maybe TRBD1 (6 bases). Germline-derived CDR1 and CDR2 are SGHTA and FQGNSA. CDR3 length equals 17 residues. V was cut by 2 bases and J by 3 bases, with 16 bases left in between. The CDR3: CASSLSSGAQYTGELFF. The CDR3 nucleotides are TGTGCCAGCAGCTTATCATCAGGGGCCCAGTACACCGGGGAGCTGTTTTTT.

In nucleotides, the CDR3 is TGCACCAGTCCCCGCCGGGGACTAGACACAGATACGCAGTATTTT. Amino acid sequence: CTSPRRGLDTDTQYF. The V call is TRBV1, the J call TRBJ2-3; TRBD2, as called in the table, went unchecked against the DNA. TRBV1 is a pseudogene. The CDR3 loop spans 15 amino acids.

This chain uses TRBV27 with TRBJ2-1, with TRBD2 matching over 12 bases. This CDR3 is built from 21 residues. Germline values: CDR1 MNHEY, CDR2 SMNVEV (reference sequence). The V segment lost 3 bases and the J segment 4 bases; nucleotides outside the gene matches: 19. CDR3 sequence: CASSFYRGPASGRAYYNEQFF. The CDR3 DNA reads as TGTGCCAGCAGTTTCTACAGGGGCCCCGCTAGCGGGAGGGCCTATTACAATGAGCAGTTCTTC.

The chain combines TRBV30 with TRBJ1-5, with a tentative D call TRBD1 (5 bases). The V end was cut by 3 bases, the J end by 4 bases, with 13 bases between. The CDR3 extends over 14 amino acids. Germline values: CDR1 GTSNPN, CDR2 SVGIG (reference sequence). Here the CDR3 DNA reads TGTGCCTGGAGCGACGGGGGAGCAAATCAGCCCCAGCATTTT. Its protein product is CAWSDGGANQPQHF.